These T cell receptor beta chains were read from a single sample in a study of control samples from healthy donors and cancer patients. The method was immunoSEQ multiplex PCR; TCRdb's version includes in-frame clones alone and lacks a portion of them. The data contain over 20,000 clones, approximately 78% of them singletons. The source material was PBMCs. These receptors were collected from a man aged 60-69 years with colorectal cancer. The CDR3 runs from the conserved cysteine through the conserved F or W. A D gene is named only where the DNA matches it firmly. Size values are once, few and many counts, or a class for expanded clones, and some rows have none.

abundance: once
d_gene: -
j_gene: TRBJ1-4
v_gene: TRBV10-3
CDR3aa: CAISDGRGNEKLFF
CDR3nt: TGTGCCATCAGTGACGGCAGGGGTAATGAAAAACTGTTTTTT

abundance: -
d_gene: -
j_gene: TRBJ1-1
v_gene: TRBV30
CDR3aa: CAWSVGLNTEAFF
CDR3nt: TGTGCCTGGAGTGTGGGCTTAAATACTGAAGCTTTCTTT

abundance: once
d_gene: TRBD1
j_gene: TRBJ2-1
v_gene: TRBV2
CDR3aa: CASSEQGQGANEQFF
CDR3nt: TGTGCCAGCAGTGAACAAGGACAGGGGGCCAATGAGCAGTTCTTC

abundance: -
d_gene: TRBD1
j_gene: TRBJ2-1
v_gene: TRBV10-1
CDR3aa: CASSDTGDNEQFF
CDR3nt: TGCGCCAGCAGTGATACAGGGGACAATGAGCAGTTCTTC

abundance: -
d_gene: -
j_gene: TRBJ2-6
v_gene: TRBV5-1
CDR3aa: CASSLVGSNSGANVLTF
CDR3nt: TGCGCCAGCAGCTTGGTCGGGTCCAACTCTGGGGCCAACGTCCTGACTTTC

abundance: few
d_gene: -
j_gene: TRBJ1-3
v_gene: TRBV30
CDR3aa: CAWWGQRAGNTIYF
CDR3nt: TGTGCCTGGTGGGGGCAAAGGGCAGGAAACACCATATATTTT

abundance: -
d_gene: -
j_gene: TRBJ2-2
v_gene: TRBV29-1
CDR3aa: CSVGYRVGELFF
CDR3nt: TGCAGCGTTGGATACAGGGTCGGGGAGCTGTTTTTT

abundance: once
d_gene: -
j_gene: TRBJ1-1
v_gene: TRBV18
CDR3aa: CASSPFPGEETEAFF
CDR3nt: TGTGCCAGCTCACCATTCCCTGGGGAGGAGACTGAAGCTTTCTTT

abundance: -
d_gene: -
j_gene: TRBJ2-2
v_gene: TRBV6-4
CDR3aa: CATKGSSIGELFF
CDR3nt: TGTGCCACTAAGGGCAGTAGCATCGGGGAGCTGTTTTTT

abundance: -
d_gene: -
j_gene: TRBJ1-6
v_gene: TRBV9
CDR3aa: CASSVEGLNSPLHF
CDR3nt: TGTGCCAGCAGCGTAGAGGGGTTGAATTCACCCCTCCACTTT

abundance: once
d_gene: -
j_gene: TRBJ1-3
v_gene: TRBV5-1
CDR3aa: CASSSGGVLGNTIYF
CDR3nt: TGCGCCAGCAGCTCTGGTGGGGTTCTTGGAAACACCATATATTTT

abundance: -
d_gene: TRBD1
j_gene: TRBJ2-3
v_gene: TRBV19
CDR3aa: CASNPGQGLTDTQYF
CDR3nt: TGTGCCAGTAACCCGGGACAGGGATTAACAGATACGCAGTATTTT

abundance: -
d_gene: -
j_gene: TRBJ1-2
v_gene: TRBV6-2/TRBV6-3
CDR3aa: CASSYRLTNYGYTF
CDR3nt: TGTGCCAGCAGTTATCGTCTAACTAACTATGGCTACACCTTC

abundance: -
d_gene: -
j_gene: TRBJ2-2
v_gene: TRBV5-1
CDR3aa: CASSLAGNTGELFF
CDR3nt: TGCGCCAGCAGCTTGGCCGGGAACACCGGGGAGCTGTTTTTT

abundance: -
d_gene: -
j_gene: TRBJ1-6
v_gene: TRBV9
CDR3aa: CASSVGGDNSPLHF
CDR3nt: TGTGCCAGCAGCGTAGGAGGAGATAATTCACCCCTCCACTTT

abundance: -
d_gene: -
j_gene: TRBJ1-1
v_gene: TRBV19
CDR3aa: CASSPPGALNTEAFF
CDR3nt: TGTGCCAGTAGCCCCCCCGGGGCACTTAACACTGAAGCTTTCTTT

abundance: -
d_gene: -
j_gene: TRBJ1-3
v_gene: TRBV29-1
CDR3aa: CSVEVWGGNTIYF
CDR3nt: TGCAGCGTTGAAGTCTGGGGGGGAAACACCATATATTTT

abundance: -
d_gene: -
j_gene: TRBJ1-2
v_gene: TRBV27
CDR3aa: CASSFSGGSDYTF
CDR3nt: TGTGCCAGCAGTTTTTCAGGTGGCAGTGACTACACCTTC

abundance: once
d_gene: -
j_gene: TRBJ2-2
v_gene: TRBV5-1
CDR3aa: CASREQGTGELFF
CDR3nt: TGCGCCAGCAGGGAACAGGGTACCGGGGAGCTGTTTTTT

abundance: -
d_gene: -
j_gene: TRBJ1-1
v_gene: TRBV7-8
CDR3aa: CASSLGGDLGTEAFF
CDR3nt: TGTGCCAGCAGCTTAGGAGGAGACCTAGGCACTGAAGCTTTCTTT

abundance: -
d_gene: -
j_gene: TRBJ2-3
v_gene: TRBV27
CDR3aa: CASSNTVTDTQYF
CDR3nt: TGTGCCAGCAGTAATACAGTCACAGATACGCAGTATTTT

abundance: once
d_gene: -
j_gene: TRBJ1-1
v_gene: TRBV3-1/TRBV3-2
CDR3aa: CASSQGRVTEAFF
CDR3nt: TGTGCCAGCAGCCAAGGAAGGGTCACTGAAGCTTTCTTT

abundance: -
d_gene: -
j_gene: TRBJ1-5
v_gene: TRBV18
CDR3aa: CASSPPSIPGGNQPQHF
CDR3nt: TGTGCCAGCTCACCACCTTCGATACCCGGCGGCAATCAGCCCCAGCATTTT

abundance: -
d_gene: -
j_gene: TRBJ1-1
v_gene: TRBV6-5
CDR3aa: CASSLQVLDTEAFF
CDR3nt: TGTGCCAGCAGTCTACAGGTCCTCGACACTGAAGCTTTCTTT

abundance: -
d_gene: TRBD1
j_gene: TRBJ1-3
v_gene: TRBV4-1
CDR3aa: CASSQTRQGRNTIYF
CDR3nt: TGCGCCAGCAGCCAAACTCGACAGGGACGAAACACCATATATTTT

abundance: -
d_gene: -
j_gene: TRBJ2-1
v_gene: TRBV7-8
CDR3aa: CASSFDSYNEQFF
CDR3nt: TGTGCCAGCAGCTTCGACTCCTACAATGAGCAGTTCTTC

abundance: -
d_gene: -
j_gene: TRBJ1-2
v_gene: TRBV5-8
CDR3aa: CASSYSNNYGYTF
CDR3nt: TGTGCCAGCAGTTACAGCAATAACTATGGCTACACCTTC

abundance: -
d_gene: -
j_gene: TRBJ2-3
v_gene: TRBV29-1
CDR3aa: CSVDRSSTDTQYF
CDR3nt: TGCAGCGTTGACAGGTCTAGCACAGATACGCAGTATTTT

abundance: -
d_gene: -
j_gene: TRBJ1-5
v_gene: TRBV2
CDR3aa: CASSEGNQPQHF
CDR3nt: TGTGCCAGCAGTGAAGGCAATCAGCCCCAGCATTTT

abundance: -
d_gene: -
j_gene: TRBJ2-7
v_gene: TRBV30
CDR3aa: CAWSIRGAYEQYF
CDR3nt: TGTGCCTGGAGTATTAGAGGGGCTTACGAGCAGTACTTC

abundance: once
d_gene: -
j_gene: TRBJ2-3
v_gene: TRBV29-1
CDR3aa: CSVEGVGADTQYF
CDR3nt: TGCAGCGTTGAGGGGGTTGGGGCAGATACGCAGTATTTT

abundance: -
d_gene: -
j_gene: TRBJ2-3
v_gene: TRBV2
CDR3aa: CAIGSILPDTQYF
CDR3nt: TGTGCCATCGGGTCTATACTTCCAGATACGCAGTATTTT

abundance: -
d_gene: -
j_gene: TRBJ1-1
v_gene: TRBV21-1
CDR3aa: CASSSDRVTEAFF
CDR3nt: TGTGCCAGCAGTTCTGACAGGGTCACTGAAGCTTTCTTT

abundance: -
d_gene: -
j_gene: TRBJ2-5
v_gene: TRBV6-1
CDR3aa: CASSETRTFQETQYF
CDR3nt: TGTGCCAGCAGTGAAACGAGGACGTTCCAAGAGACCCAGTACTTC

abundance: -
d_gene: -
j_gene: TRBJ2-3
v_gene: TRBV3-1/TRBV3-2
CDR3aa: CASSQDVGRGTDTQYF
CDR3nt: TGTGCCAGCAGCCAAGATGTTGGTAGGGGCACAGATACGCAGTATTTT

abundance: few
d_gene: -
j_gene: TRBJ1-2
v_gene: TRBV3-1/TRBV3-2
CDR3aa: CASSQGLQGGYTF
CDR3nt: TGTGCCAGCAGCCAAGGCTTACAAGGTGGCTACACCTTC

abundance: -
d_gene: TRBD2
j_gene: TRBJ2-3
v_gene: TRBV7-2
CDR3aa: CASSLWGGNTDTQYF
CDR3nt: TGTGCCAGCAGCTTGTGGGGGGGAAACACAGATACGCAGTATTTT

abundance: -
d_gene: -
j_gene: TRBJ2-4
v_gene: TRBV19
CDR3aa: CASYGRAKNIQYF
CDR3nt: TGTGCCTCTTACGGGCGGGCCAAAAACATTCAGTACTTC

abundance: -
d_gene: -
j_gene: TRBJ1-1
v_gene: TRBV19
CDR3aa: CASSPRSAYLGPHLRNTEAFF
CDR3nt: TGTGCCAGTAGTCCCAGATCGGCTTATCTGGGGCCCCATCTACGGAACACTGAAGCTTTCTTT

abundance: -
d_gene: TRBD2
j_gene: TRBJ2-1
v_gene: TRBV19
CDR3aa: CASSKLAGAAHPSSNEQFF
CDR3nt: TGTGCCAGTAGTAAGTTAGCGGGGGCTGCACATCCATCGTCCAATGAGCAGTTCTTC

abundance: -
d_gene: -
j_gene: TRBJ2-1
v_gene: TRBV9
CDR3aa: CASSVVVGDEQFF
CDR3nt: TGTGCCAGCAGCGTTGTGGTAGGGGATGAGCAGTTCTTC

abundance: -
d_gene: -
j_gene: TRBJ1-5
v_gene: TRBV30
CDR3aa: CAWSAGANQPQHF
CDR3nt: TGTGCCTGGAGTGCGGGGGCTAATCAGCCCCAGCATTTT

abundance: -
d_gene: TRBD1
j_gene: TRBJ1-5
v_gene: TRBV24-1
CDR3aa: CATSRQGSNQPQHF
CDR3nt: TGTGCCACCAGCCGACAGGGGAGCAATCAGCCCCAGCATTTT

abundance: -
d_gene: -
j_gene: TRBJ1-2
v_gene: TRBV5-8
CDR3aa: CASSRHYGYTF
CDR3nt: TGTGCCAGCAGCCGCCACTATGGCTACACCTTC

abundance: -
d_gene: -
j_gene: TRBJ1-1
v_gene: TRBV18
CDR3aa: CASSRGQGNTEAFF
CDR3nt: TGTGCCAGCTCACGTGGGCAGGGGAACACTGAAGCTTTCTTT

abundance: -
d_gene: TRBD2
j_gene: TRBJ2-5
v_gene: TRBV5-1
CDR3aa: CASSLLAGGQQETQYF
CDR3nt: TGCGCCAGCAGCTTACTAGCGGGGGGACAACAAGAGACCCAGTACTTC

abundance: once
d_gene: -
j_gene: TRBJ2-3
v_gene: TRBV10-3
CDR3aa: CAISGEDTQYF
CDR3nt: TGTGCCATCAGTGGCGAAGATACGCAGTATTTT